This T cell receptor (beta chain) was observed in a study of CD8 T cells in Susac syndrome. Study-level points and caveats: The CD4+ T cell repertoires in Susac syndrome did not show any clonal expansion.

cDNA came from 0.5 to 1 ug RNA primed by random hexamers. TCR beta CDR3 was amplified by immunoSEQ covering 54 Vbeta and 13 Jbeta. TCRdb re-analysed the immunoSEQ multiplex PCR reads in MiXCR, keeping a single row per CDR3 protein. The table has roughly 200,000 distinct CDR3 sequences, over 90% seen once. The CDR3 extends over 14 amino acids. CDR1 SGDLS and CDR2 YYNGEE come from the germline V gene. Trimming took 6 bases from V and 4 from J; bases not matched to a gene: 8. Remarks on this clonotype: Its target is not known.

The source is a human donor with Susac syndrome. V usage is TRBV9 and J usage is TRBJ1-2; 8 nucleotides align to TRBD1. Specimen: CD4+ T cells from PBMCs. CDR3 loop: CASTNRGTFYGYTF. The CDR3 DNA follows: TGTGCCAGCACCAACAGGGGGACTTTCTATGGCTACACCTTC.